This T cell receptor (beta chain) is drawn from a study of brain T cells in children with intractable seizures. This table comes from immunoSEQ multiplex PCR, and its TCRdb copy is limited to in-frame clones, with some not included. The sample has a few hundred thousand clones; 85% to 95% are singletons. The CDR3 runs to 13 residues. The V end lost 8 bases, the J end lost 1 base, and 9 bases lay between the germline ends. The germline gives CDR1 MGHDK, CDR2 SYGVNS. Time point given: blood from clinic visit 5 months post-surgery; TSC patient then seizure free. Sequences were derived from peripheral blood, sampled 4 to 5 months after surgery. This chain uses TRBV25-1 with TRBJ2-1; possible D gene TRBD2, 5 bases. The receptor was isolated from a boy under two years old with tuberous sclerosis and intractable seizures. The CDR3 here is CASSPGSYNEQFF. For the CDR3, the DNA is TGTGCCAGCTCACCGGGATCCTACAATGAGCAGTTCTTC.